The clone carrying this TCR beta chain was counted many times. The sample originates from a study of neurological immune-mediated disorders. In germline, CDR1 is SEHNR, CDR2 FQNEAQ (reference sequence). The CDR3 extends over 16 amino acids. V gave up 5 bases and J gave up 5 bases; unmatched junction bases: 10. One entry per CDR3 protein results from TCRdb running MiXCR on the 5' RACE reads. The table lists about 70,000 distinct CDR3 sequences, about 3% of them singletons. This chain joins TRBV7-9 and TRBJ2-1, with TRBD1 matching 9 bases. The material sequenced was PBMCs. This receptor was identified in a woman aged 45 to 65 with multiple sclerosis. For the CDR3, the DNA is TGTGCCAGCAGCGTGGGCCCGGGACAGGGTGACAATGAGCAGTTCTTC. It yields the protein CASSVGPGQGDNEQFF.